This record covers a single TCR beta chain. It has no known antigen specificity. No much larger clonotype is one base removed from it; base qualities were not supplied. The CDR3, cysteine through phenylalanine, is 14 amino acids long. Of the read, only the CDR3 DNA is kept; its 42 bases are in frame from base 1. The V end gives up 3 bases and the J end 5 bases, leaving 5 bases in the junction not matched to a gene. CDR1 and CDR2, looked up from the germline V gene, are SGHVS and FQNEAQ. This sample was taken from a study of CD8+ T cells in alopecia areata (dated by TCRdb to the late 2010s). Notes on the research overall: The treated patients took part in an open-label pilot trial in which moderate-to-severe alopecia areata was treated with oral tofacitinib at 5 to 10 mg twice daily. Tofacitinib was given for 6 to 18 months, followed by 6 months of follow-up off drug to assess delayed response and recurrence. In treated patients, disease severity was measured using the SALT score, which gives the percentage of scalp surface area affected. High-throughput TCRbeta sequencing was used to examine T cell clonal expansion in alopecia areata in both the C3H/HeJ mouse model and human patients. On the human side, TCRbeta sequencing was run on scalp tissue and on sorted CD4+ and CD8+ peripheral blood T cells from healthy controls and from alopecia areata patients with either patchy or totalis/universalis disease. Patients on tofacitinib were biopsied at baseline and after 4 and 24 weeks of treatment, and several of the patients also had a later scalp biopsy. Scalp clonality was compared across normal scalp (n=4), patchy alopecia areata scalp (n=8), and alopecia totalis/universalis scalp (n=8). RNA was obtained with the PAXgene miRNA kit for fixed scalp, the miRNeasy kit for PBMCs, and the RNeasy kit for mouse skin. Amplification of TCRbeta CDR3 regions was done by immunoSEQ multiplex PCR using 35 Vbeta forward primers and 13 Jbeta reverse primers.

Overall study results and their limits: Because the treated cohort was small and had only one nonresponder, larger studies are needed to examine links between baseline CD8+ expansion and response. During tofacitinib treatment, many expanded lesional clones stuck around in both scalp and blood, and this persistence may partly explain why relapse happens after treatment is stopped. Compared with normal scalp, lesional scalp, particularly in alopecia totalis/universalis, had higher clonality and more expanded CD8+ clones, which suggests antigenic drive. Compared with mice, TCR sequences shared between patients were less clear, possibly partly because of HLA diversity across the patient population. Unlike mouse skin, which is dominated by gammadelta T cells, normal human skin has resident alphabeta T cells that are also sequenced, and this complicates analysis of the scalp TCR repertoire. Tofacitinib significantly decreased scalp clonality and the number of expanded CD8+ clones among the top 100 scalp clones.

What the time point label conveys for this sample: 20 to 30 weeks on oral tofacitinib. The sample's treatment or condition label is to be understood as: oral pan-JAK inhibitor, 5-10 mg twice daily. Lesional scalp punch biopsies and peripheral blood were collected from alopecia areata patients. PBMCs were isolated by density centrifugation and stained for CD3, CD4 and CD8, and CD4+ and CD8+ T cells were sorted on a FACSAria. The method behind the library was the immunoSEQ multiplex PCR assay. To provide template for TCR sequencing, every sample had RNA extracted and reverse transcribed into cDNA. SuperScript III was used for first-strand cDNA synthesis, primed with a 2:1 mix of oligo-dT and random hexamers. A synthetic immune receptor repertoire was used to gauge amplification bias, and whatever bias remained was removed computationally. Per the authors' processing: After raw reads were preprocessed to remove errors, the CDR3 was defined following IMGT conventions as running from the conserved cysteine to phenylalanine. Clonality was computed by normalizing Shannon entropy by log2 of the number of productive unique TCRs and subtracting the result from 1. CD4 or CD8 identity of scalp clones was inferred by cross-referencing scalp TCRbeta sequences with sorted blood CD4 and CD8 repertoires. In its TCRdb copy, this immuneACCESS table keeps in-frame sequences only and misses some clones. Where compared with another copy, unresolved V genes explain less than half of these, and the others have no known cause. Clonal size and the V and J genes are those of that table, whereas D and trimming came from the DNA. The table for this sample lists over 70,000 clones; roughly 70% of them were counted only once. Clones ranked in the top ten supply 20% to 30% of the sample.

The chain employs TRBV7-8 and TRBJ2-7; 9 nucleotides in the junction match TRBD1. This specimen consisted of CD8+ T cells sorted from blood, obtained at week 24, from a patient treated with tofacitinib. The TCR originated in a human donor with alopecia areata. The CDR3 in this case is CASSLPQGAHEQYF. The DNA sequence is TGTGCCAGCAGCTTGCCACAGGGGGCCCACGAGCAGTACTTC.